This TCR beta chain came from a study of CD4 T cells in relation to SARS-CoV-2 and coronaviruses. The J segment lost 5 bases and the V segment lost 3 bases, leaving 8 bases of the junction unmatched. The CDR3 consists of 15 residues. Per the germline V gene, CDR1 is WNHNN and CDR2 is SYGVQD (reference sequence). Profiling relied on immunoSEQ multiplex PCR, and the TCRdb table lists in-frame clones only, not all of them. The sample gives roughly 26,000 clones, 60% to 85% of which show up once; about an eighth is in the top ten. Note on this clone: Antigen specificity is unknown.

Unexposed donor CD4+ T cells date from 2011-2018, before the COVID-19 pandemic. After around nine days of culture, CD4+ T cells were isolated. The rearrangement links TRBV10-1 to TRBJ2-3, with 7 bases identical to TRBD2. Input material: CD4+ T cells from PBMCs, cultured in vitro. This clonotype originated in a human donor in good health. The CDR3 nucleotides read TGCGCCAGCAGTGAAGCGAGCGGGGAGGTAGATACGCAGTATTTT. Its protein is CASSEASGEVDTQYF.